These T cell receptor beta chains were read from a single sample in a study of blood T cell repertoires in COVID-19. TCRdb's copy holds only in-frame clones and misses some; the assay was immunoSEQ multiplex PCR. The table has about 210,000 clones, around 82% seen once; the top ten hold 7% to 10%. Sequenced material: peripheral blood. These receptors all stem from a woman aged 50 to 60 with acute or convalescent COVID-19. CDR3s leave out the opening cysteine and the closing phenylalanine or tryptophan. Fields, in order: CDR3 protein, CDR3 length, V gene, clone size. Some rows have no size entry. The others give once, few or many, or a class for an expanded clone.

SASDLSGNTIY,11,TRBV20-1,.
ATGTALDYGYT,11,TRBV24-1,once
ASSPYRGPAGLSYEQY,16,TRBV27,.
ASSYRDSSYEQY,12,TRBV5-6,.
ASSAPQGGNEKLF,13,TRBV2,.
ASSTTRDRGRLGYGYT,16,TRBV27,.
ASSLVRDEQY,10,TRBV5-1,.
ASSPRDRGYNEQF,13,TRBV7-3,.
ASSQGRGINSGANVLT,16,TRBV3-1/TRBV3-2,.
ASSPIPKDRLGELF,14,TRBV6-6,.
AWSVGTGAPEKLF,13,TRBV30,.
ASSRGTGGSEQY,12,TRBV27,once
ASSRTSGQETQY,12,TRBV2,.
ASSGTGGGYGYT,12,TRBV5-6,.
ATSDTVYGYT,10,TRBV24-1,.
SVADRGETYEQY,12,TRBV29-1,.
ASSQWAGDSPLH,12,TRBV28,.
AIGGQNQETQY,11,TRBV19,.
SAPTRETQY,9,TRBV20-1,.
ASSLRQGWETQY,12,TRBV18,.
SVAGQGTQPQH,11,TRBV29-1,.
ASSVGQPLGEKLF,13,TRBV7-2,.
ASSWYGEQF,9,TRBV7-2,.
ASSLGTLLRDRHTDTQY,17,TRBV13,.
ASSDPRGADYEQY,13,TRBV19,.
ASSITRGTGADTQY,14,TRBV19,.
SGGQAAAGELF,11,TRBV29-1,.
ASSQEYLGGNYEQY,14,TRBV4-1,.
ATSRQGWSEQF,11,TRBV24-1,.
ASSKSEGTTGELF,13,TRBV21-1,few
ASKTSGIYNEQF,12,TRBV27,.
AWTPGVTQETQY,12,TRBV30,.